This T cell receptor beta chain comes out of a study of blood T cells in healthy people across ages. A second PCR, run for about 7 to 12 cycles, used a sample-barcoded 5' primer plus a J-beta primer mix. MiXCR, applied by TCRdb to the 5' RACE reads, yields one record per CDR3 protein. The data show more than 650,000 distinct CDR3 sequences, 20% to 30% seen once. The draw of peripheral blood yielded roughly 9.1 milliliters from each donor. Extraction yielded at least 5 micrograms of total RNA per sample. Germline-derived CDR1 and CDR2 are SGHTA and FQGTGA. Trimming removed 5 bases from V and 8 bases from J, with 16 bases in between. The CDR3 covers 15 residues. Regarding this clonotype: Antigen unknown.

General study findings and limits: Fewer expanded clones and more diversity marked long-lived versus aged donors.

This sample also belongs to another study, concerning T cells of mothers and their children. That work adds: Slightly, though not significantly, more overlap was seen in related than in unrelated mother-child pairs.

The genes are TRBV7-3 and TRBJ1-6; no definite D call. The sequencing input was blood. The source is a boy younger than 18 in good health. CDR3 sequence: CASSRVVAPDSPLHF. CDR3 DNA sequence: TGTGCCAGCAGCCGGGTCGTGGCCCCAGATTCACCCCTCCACTTT.